The 5 T cell receptor beta chains reported below all come from one sample, sequenced in a study of monozygotic twins with inflammatory bowel disease. TCRdb reprocessed the 5' RACE reads and stores each CDR3 protein as one record, lacking DNA. Here the sample table reports about 350,000 distinct CDR3 sequences. The sample consisted of blood. The receptor source for this set is a human donor with ulcerative colitis or Crohn's disease, or a healthy co-twin of an affected twin (not recorded which).

CDR3 residues: CALARFYTGYTF. V is TRBV30 and J is TRBJ1-2. The CDR3 totals 12 residues. Germline V gene data show CDR1 as GTSNPN and CDR2 as SVGIG (reference sequence).

The V and J genes are TRBV29-1 and TRBJ2-5; TCRdb calls TRBD1, which cannot be checked without DNA. The CDR3 is 13 amino acids. Germline CDR1 SQVTM, CDR2 ANQGSEA. The CDR3 sequence: CSVEKGAGETQYF.

CDR3 in amino acids: CSASETVNSPLHF. This chain uses TRBV20-1 with TRBJ1-6; the D call from TCRdb, TRBD1, cannot be confirmed without DNA. CDR1 and CDR2 from the germline V gene are DFQATT and SNEGSKA (reference sequence). The length of the CDR3 is 13 residues.

CDR3: CASSQGGFNYGYTF. This chain connects TRBV4-2 to TRBJ1-2. CDR1 and CDR2 (germline): LGHNA, YNFKEQ. CDR3 length: 14 amino acids.

The V gene is TRBV7-2, the J gene TRBJ2-5; TCRdb's D call, TRBD2, is unchecked because there is no DNA. CDR3 size: 16 residues. Germline CDR1 is SGHTA and CDR2 is FQGNSA. The CDR3 spells CASSSSGGAGVETQYF.